This T cell receptor beta chain was captured by sequencing in a study of response to subunit inactivated influenza vaccine. This clonotype was detected only a few times. Its antigen remains unknown. V shed 0 bases and J shed 1 base, with 3 bases lying between them. The CDR3 has 13 residues. Germline CDR1 and CDR2: LGHNA and YSLEER. Study conclusions and caveats: The study's authors posited that every seasonal influenza vaccination enlists few new T cells.

TCRdb re-derived calls from the RT-PCR reads in MiXCR, one entry per CDR3 protein. This table has about 780,000 distinct CDR3 sequences, roughly 18% appearing once. The TCR was taken from a man in his forties or fifties who received an inactivated influenza vaccine. The V gene is TRBV4-3, the J gene TRBJ2-5; D not certain. The specimen was PBMCs from blood, collected roughly 5 days after vaccination. CDR3 in DNA: TGCGCCAGCAGCCAAGACACCCAAGAGACCCAGTACTTC. This sequence encodes CASSQDTQETQYF.